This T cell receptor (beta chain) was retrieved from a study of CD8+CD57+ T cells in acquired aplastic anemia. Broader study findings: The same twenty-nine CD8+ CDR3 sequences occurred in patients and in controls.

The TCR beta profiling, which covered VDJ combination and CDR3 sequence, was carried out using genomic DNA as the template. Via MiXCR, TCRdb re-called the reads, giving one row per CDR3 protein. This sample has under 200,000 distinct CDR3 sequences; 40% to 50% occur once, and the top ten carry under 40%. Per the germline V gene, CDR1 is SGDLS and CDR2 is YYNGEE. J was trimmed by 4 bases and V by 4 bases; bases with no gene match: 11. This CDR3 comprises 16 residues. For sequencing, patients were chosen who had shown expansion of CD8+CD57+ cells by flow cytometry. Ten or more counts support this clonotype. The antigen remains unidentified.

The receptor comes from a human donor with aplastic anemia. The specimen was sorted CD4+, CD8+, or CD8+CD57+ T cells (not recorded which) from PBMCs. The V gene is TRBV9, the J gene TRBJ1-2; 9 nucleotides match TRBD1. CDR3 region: CASSIYRDRAIYGYTF. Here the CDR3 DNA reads TGTGCCAGCAGCATATACCGGGACAGGGCAATCTATGGCTACACCTTC.